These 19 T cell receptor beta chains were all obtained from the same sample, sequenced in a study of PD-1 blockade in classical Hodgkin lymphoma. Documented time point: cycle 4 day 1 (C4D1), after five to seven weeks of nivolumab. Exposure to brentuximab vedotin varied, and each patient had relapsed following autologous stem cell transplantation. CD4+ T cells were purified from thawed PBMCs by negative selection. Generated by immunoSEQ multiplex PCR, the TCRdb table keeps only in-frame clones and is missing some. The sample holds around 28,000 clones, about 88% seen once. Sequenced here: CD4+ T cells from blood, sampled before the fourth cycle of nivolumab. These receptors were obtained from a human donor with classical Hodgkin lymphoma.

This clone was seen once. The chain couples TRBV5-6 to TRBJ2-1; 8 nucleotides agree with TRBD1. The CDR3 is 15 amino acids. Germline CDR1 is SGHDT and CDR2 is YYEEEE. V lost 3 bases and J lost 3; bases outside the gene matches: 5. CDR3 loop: CASSWGQVYYNEQFF. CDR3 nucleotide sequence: TGTGCCAGCAGCTGGGGACAGGTCTACTACAATGAGCAGTTCTTC.

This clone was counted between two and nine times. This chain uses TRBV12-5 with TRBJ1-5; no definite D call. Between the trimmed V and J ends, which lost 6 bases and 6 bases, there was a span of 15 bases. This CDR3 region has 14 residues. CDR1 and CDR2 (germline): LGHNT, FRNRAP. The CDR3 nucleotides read TGTGCTAGTGGGACGGAGGAGTCTAGTCAGCCCCAGCATTTT. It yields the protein CASGTEESSQPQHF. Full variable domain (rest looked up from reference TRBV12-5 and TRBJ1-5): DARVTQTPRHKVTEMGQEVTMRCQPILGHNTVFWYRQTMMQGLELLAYFRNRAPLDDSGMPKDRFSAEMPDATLATLKIQPSEPRDSAVYFCASGTEESSQPQHFGDGTRLSIL.

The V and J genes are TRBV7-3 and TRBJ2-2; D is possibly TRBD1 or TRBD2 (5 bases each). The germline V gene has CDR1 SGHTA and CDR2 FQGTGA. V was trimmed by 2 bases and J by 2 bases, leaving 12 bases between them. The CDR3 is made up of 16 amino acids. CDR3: CASSLWGTLNTGELFF. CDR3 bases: TGTGCCAGCAGCTTATGGGGGACGCTTAACACCGGGGAGCTGTTTTTT.

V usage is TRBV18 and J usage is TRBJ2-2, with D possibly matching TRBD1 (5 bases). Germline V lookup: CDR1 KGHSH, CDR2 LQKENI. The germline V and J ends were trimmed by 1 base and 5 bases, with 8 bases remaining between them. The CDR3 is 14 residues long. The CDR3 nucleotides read TGTGCCAGCTCACCACAGGGGATTACCGGGGAGCTGTTTTTT. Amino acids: CASSPQGITGELFF.

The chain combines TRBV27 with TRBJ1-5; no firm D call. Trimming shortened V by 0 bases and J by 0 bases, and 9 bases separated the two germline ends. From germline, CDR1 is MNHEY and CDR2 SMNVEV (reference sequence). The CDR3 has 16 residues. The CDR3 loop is CASSLSGVYSNQPQHF. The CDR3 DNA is TGTGCCAGCAGTTTATCCGGGGTTTATAGCAATCAGCCCCAGCATTTT.

The CDR3 nucleotides are TGTGCCAGCGGGGGACAGGGGTCGGAGACCCAGTACTTC. Protein: CASGGQGSETQYF. The chain has TRBV2 and TRBJ2-5; 10 nucleotides line up with TRBD1. Unmatched junction bases numbered 5, after V lost 8 bases and J lost 5 bases. The CDR3 runs to 13 residues. Germline V gives CDR1 SNHLY, CDR2 FYNNEI.

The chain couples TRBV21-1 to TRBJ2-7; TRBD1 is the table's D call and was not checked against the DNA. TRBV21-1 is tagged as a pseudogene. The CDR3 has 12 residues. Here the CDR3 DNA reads TGTGCCGCCCGGACAGATGGCTACGAGCAGTACTTC. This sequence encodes CAARTDGYEQYF.

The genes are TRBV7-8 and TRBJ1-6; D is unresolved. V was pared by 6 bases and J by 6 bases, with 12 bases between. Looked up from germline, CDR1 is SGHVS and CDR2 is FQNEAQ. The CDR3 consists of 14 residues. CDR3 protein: CASRLHESNSPLHF. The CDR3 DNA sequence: TGTGCCAGCAGATTACACGAATCTAATTCACCCCTCCACTTT.

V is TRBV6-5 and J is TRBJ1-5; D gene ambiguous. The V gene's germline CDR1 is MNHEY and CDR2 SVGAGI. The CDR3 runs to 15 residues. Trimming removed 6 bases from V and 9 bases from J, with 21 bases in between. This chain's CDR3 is CASSKGGSLGRPQHF. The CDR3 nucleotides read TGTGCCAGCAGCAAGGGAGGATCATTGGGTAGGCCCCAGCATTTT.

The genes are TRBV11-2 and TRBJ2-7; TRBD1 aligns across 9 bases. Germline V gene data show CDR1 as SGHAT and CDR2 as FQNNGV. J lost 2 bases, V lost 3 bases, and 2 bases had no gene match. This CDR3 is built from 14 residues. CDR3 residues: CASSFDRGAYEQYF. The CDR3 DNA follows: TGTGCCAGCAGCTTTGACAGGGGGGCCTACGAGCAGTACTTC.

The CDR3 protein is CASSESHGTGLVKQYF. CDR3 in DNA: TGCGCCAGCAGTGAGTCTCATGGGACAGGTTTAGTCAAGCAGTACTTC. This rearrangement joins TRBV10-1 to TRBJ2-7; the match to TRBD1 covers 8 bases. Trimming removed 0 bases from V and 8 bases from J; junction bases left unmatched: 12. The CDR3 contains 16 residues. Germline V CDR1 and CDR2: WNHNN, SYGVQD (reference sequence).

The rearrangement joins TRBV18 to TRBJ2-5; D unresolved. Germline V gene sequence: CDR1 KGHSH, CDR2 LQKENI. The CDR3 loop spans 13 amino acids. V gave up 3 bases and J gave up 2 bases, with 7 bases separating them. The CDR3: CASSPGQQETQYF. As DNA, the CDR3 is TGTGCCAGCTCACCTGGGCAGCAAGAGACCCAGTACTTC.

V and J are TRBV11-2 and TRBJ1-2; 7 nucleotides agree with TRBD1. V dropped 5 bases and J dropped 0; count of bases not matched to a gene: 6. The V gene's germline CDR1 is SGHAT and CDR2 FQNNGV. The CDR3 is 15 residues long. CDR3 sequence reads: CASSRGGLTNYGYTF. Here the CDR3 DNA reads TGTGCCAGCAGCCGAGGGGGCCTCACTAACTATGGCTACACCTTC.

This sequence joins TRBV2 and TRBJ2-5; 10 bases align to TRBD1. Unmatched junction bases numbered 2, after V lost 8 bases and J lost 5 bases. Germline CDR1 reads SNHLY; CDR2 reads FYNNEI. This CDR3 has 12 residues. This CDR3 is CASGTGVETQYF. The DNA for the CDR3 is TGTGCCAGCGGGACAGGGGTGGAGACCCAGTACTTC. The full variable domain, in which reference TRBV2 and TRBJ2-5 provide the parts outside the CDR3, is EPEVTQTPSHQVTQMGQEVILRCVPISNHLYFYWYRQILGQKVEFLVSFYNNEISEKSEIFDDQFSVERPDGSNFTLKIRSTKLEDSAMYFCASGTGVETQYFGPGTRLLVL.

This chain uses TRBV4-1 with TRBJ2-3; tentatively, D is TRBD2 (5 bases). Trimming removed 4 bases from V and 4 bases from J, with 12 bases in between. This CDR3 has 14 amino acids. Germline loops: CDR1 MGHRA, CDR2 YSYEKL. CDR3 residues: CASSPGNPADTQYF. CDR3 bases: TGCGCCAGCAGCCCGGGGAACCCCGCAGATACGCAGTATTTT.

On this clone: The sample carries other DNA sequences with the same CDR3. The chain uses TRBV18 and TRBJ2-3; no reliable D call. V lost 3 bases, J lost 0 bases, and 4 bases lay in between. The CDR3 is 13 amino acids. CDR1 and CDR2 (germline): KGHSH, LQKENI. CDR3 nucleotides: TGTGCCAGCTCACCGCCTAGCACAGATACGCAGTATTTT. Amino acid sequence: CASSPPSTDTQYF.

CDR3 DNA: TGCGCCAGCAGCTCTGAGGGCCGGGAGACCCAGTACTTC. Protein product: CASSSEGRETQYF. The gene calls are TRBV5-1 and TRBJ2-5; weak D call: TRBD2 (5 bases). This CDR3 contains 13 residues. V was cut by 3 bases and J by 5 bases, with 11 bases left in between. Germline V CDR1 and CDR2: SGHRS, YFSETQ.

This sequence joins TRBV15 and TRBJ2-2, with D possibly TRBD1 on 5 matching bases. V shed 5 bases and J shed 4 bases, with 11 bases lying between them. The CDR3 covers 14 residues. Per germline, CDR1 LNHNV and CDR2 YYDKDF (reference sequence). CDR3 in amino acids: CATSSPGSTGELFF. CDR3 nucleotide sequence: TGTGCCACCAGCTCCCCAGGGTCCACCGGGGAGCTGTTTTTT.

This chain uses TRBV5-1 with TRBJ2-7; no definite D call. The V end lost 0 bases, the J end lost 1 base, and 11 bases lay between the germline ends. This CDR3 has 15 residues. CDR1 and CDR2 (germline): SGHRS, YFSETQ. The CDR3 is CASSLEASRSYEQYF. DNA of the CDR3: TGCGCCAGCAGCTTGGAGGCTAGTAGGTCCTACGAGCAGTACTTC.